The clone carrying this TCR beta chain came up a few times. The target antigen is unknown. Sample barcodes and UMIs were carried by the TCR alpha and TCR beta cDNA libraries that 5'RACE generated with constant-segment primers. TCRdb itself ran the 5' RACE reads through MiXCR, one entry per CDR3 protein. The data hold roughly 220,000 distinct CDR3 sequences, with 9.5% observed a single time. The CDR3 consists of 15 residues. Germline CDR1 KGHSH, CDR2 LQKENI. V was pared by 4 bases and J by 6 bases, with 18 bases between. The sample belongs to a study of T-cell memory formation after mild COVID-19. Study-wide points: Some responding clones appeared in pre-infection memory, suggesting cross-reactive memory joined. CD4+ contracting clones were mainly CM and EM; CD8+ ones, EMRA. Among clones peaking at day 37 in the second wave, SARS-CoV-2 specificity remained unconfirmed.

The J gene is TRBJ1-2, the V gene TRBV18; D possibly corresponds to TRBD1 (6 bases). What was sequenced was PBMCs or a T cell subset sorted from them (not recorded which). The TCR sequence derives from a man younger than 30 who had mild COVID-19 (a few samples of this study predate the infection). Cell type and time point are not known. CDR3 DNA sequence: TGTGCCAGCTCACAAACGACAGGAGGGGTAGATGGCTACACCTTC. Its protein product is CASSQTTGGVDGYTF.